This T cell receptor beta chain was recovered during a study of control samples from healthy donors and cancer patients. Libraries were prepared by immunoSEQ multiplex PCR; TCRdb keeps only in-frame clonotypes and omits some of them. The sample has about 160,000 clones, around 94% seen once. The V gene's germline CDR1 is GTSNPN and CDR2 SVGIG (reference sequence). Trimming left V 1 base short and J 16 bases short, with 17 bases between. CDR3 size: 13 residues. This clonotype was obtained from a man aged 55 to 69 with colorectal cancer. This chain links TRBV30 with TRBJ1-6, with D unresolved. Sequencing input: PBMCs. The CDR3 nucleotides are TGTGCCTGGAGTGCTCAGGCAGGCTCACAACTCCACTTT. Translating it yields CAWSAQAGSQLHF.